This TCR beta chain was identified in a study of OX40 agonist ivuxolimab in advanced cancers. For context, the study as a whole: Ivuxolimab was a fully human IgG2 agonistic monoclonal antibody targeting the costimulatory receptor OX40 (CD134). Peripheral TCRbeta sequencing was intended to test whether TCR sequence diversity was altered and clonal T-cell expansion was caused by ivuxolimab. Partial responses occurred in three dose-escalation patients: two with cutaneous melanoma and one with hepatocellular carcinoma. In the dose-escalation cohort, over 65% of patients were male, and the mean age was approximately 55 years, with a range of 23 to 79. Of the 50 to 55 patients in dose escalation, about 20 had hepatocellular carcinoma, roughly 15 had melanoma, 9 had renal cell carcinoma and 9 had head and neck cancer. The monotherapy dose-escalation portion (N ≈ 52 patients) of the phase I ivuxolimab trial is reported in the paper. Intravenous ivuxolimab was administered to patients every 2 weeks at six dose levels: 0.01, 0.1, 0.3, 1.5, 3 and 10 mg/kg. Patients were allowed to have had prior anti-PD-1, anti-PD-L1 or anti-CTLA-4 therapy, and more than 35% of the dose-escalation patients had been treated with checkpoint inhibitors. General study outcomes and caveats: In the 0.1-3.0 mg/kg groups, partial responders were among the patients with the lowest normalized peripheral clonal expansion, particularly in CD8+ T cells. After ivuxolimab, more expanded clones were found on average in CD8+ T cells than in CD4+ T cells. Clonal expansion of both CD4+ and CD8+ blood T cells was observed from baseline to week 6 at doses 0.1 to 3.0 mg/kg. Low levels of normalized T-cell clonal expansion were also seen in some nonresponding patients. Antigen specificity was not determined for the clonally expanded peripheral T cells.

From V the trimming removes 1 base and from J it removes 3 bases, while the gene matches leave 1 base of the junction unaccounted for. The CDR3 holds 14 amino acids from the cysteine to the phenylalanine. Only the CDR3 part of the read is kept: 42 bases, read in frame from the first base. According to the germline V gene, CDR1 reads SGHNT and CDR2 reads YENEEA. Genomic DNA was extracted from sorted cells for sequencing of the TCRbeta CDR3 region. The immunoSEQ Assay was used to sequence the TCRbeta CDR3 regions. TCRdb limited this immuneACCESS table to in-frame rearrangements with V and J called. A share of clones is missing; checked studies link under half to unresolved V genes, and the rest is unexplained. The sample includes under 70,000 clones, with more than 85% observed a single time. The ten most abundant clones make up 0.62% of the sample. Details on this clone: Its recognized antigen is unknown. Per-base quality was not reported, and no clone a single base away is much larger than it.

Patients with a history of autoimmune disease or receiving systemic immunosuppression were excluded from the trial. In every dose cohort, peripheral blood was drawn for TCR sequencing at baseline, cycle 4 day 1, and cycle 7 day 1. Samples were obtained from an open-label, multicenter, first-in-human phase I dose-escalation trial of ivuxolimab. Adults with locally advanced or metastatic head and neck squamous cell, hepatocellular, melanoma or renal cell carcinoma were enrolled in the trial. CD4+ and CD8+ T cells were sorted separately from peripheral blood before TCR sequencing. Sequencing was performed on CD4+ or CD8+ T cells sorted from blood, taken in a trial of the OX40 agonist ivuxolimab. The TCR was taken from an adult with an advanced solid tumor such as melanoma, head and neck, liver or kidney cancer. The chain is encoded by TRBV11-3 joined to TRBJ2-3; 7 bases in between match TRBD2. The encoded CDR3 is CASSLGGGTDTQYF. The DNA is TGTGCCAGCAGCTTAGGGGGGGGGACAGATACGCAGTATTTT. The CDR3, completed at both ends by the reference TRBV11-3 and TRBJ2-3 genes, gives the full variable domain EAGVVQSPRYKIIEKKQPVAFWCNPISGHNTLYWYLQNLGQGPELLIRYENEEAVDDSQLPKDRFSAERLKGVDSTLKIQPAELGDSAVYLCASSLGGGTDTQYFGPGTRLTVL.